This T cell receptor beta chain was captured in a study of HIV-infected children after antiretroviral therapy interruption. Study in general: Children were on planned treatment interruption or continuous treatment. Interruption group median age around 9.9 years; continuous group roughly 8 years.

This clonotype was counted at least ten times. Its antigen is currently unknown. Study outcomes and limitations: Naive CD4+ sequences overlapped less between time points once interruption began. Minor non-naive CD45RA+ populations, like EMRA or stem memory, might contaminate naive sorts.

The ends lost 3 bases at V and 6 bases at J; junction bases unmatched: 12. The CDR3 is made up of 17 amino acids. Germline CDR1 reads MGHRA; CDR2 reads YSYEKL. The TCR library was built from RNA with a 3' RACE protocol and unique molecular identifiers. Each CDR3 protein gets one entry after TCRdb re-called the 3' RACE reads with MiXCR. The sample consists of fewer than 50,000 distinct CDR3 sequences, 4.3% of them appearing once. As to treatment: PENTA 11 planned treatment interruption arm or continuous ART arm. This material consisted of CD45RA+ CD4+ T cells from PBMCs, pooled from several time points, taken from a donor given antiretroviral therapy, either interrupted or continuous. The subset here: naive CD4+ CD45RA+ CD45RO- T cells. The chain recombines TRBV4-1 with TRBJ1-5, with TRBD1 matching 9 bases. This TCR came from a pool of human donors with HIV. The CDR3 DNA follows: TGCGCCAGCAGCCACGGGACAGGGTTCAGGTCAGGTCAGCCCCAGCATTTT. It yields the protein CASSHGTGFRSGQPQHF.